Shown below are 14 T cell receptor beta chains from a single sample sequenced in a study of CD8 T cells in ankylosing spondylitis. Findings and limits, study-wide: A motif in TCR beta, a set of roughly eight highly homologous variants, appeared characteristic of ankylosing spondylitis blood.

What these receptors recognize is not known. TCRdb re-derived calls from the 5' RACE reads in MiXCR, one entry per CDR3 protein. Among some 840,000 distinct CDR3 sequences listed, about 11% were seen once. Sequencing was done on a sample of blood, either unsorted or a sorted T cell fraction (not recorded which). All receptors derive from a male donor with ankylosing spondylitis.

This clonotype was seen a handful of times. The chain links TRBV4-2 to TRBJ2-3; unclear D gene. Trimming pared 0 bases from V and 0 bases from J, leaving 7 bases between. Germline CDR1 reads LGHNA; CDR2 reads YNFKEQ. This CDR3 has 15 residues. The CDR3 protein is CASSQEYVSTDTQYF. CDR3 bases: TGTGCCAGCAGCCAAGAATACGTTAGCACAGATACGCAGTATTTT.

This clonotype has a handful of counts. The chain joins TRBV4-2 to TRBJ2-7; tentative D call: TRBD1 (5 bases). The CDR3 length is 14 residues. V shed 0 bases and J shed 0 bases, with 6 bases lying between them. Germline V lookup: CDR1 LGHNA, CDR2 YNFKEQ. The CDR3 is CASSQEQGSYEQYF. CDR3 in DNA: TGTGCCAGCAGCCAAGAGCAGGGCTCCTACGAGCAGTACTTC.

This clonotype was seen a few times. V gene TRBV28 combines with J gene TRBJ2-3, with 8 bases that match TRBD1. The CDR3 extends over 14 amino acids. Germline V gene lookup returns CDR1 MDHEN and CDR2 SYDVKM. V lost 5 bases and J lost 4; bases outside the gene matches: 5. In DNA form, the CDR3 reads TGTGCCAGCAGTGACAGGGGTTTGGCAGATACGCAGTATTTT. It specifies CASSDRGLADTQYF.

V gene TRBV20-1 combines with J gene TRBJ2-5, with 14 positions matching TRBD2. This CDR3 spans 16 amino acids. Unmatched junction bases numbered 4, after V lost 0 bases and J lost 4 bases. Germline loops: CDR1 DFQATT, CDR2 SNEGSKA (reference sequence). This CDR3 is CSAREGTSGRRETQYF. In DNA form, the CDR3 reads TGCAGTGCTAGAGAGGGGACTAGCGGGAGACGAGAGACCCAGTACTTC.

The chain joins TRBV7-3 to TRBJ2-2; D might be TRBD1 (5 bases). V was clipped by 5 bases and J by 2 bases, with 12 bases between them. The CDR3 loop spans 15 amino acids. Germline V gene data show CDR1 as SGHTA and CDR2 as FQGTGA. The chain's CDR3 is CASSQGGTNTGELFF. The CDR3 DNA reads TGTGCCAGCAGCCAGGGCGGAACCAACACCGGGGAGCTGTTTTTT.

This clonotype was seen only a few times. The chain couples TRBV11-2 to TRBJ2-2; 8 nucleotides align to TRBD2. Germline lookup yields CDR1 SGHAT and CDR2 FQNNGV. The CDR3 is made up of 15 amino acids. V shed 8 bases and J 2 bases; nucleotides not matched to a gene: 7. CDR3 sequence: CASYKAGDNTGELFF. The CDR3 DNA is TGTGCCAGCTATAAAGCGGGGGACAACACCGGGGAGCTGTTTTTT.

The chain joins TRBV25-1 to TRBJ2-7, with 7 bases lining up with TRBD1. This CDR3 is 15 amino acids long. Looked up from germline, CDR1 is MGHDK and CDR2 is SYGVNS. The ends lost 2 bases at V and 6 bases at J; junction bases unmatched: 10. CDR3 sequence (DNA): TGTGCCAGCAGTGAACCAGGAGACAGGGCCGGCGAGCAGTACTTC. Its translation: CASSEPGDRAGEQYF.

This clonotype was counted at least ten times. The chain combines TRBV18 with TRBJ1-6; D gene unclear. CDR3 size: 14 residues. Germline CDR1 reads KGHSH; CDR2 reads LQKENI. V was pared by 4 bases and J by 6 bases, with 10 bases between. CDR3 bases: TGTGCCAGCTCACAGTTAATGGTTAATTCACCCCTCCACTTT. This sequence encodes CASSQLMVNSPLHF.

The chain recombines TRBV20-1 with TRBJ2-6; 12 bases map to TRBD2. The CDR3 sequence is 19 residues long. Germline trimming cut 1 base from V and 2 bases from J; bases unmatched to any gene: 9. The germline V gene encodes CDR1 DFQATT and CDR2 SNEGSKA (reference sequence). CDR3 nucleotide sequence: TGCAGTGCTAGAGGTGGGACTAGCGGGCGTACCGCTGGGGCCAACGTCCTGACTTTC. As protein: CSARGGTSGRTAGANVLTF.

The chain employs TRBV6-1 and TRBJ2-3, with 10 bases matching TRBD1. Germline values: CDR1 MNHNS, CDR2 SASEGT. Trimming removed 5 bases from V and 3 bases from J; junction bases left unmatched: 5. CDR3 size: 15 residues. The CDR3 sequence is CASSKRDRGTDTQYF. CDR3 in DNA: TGTGCCAGCAGTAAACGGGACAGGGGTACAGATACGCAGTATTTT.

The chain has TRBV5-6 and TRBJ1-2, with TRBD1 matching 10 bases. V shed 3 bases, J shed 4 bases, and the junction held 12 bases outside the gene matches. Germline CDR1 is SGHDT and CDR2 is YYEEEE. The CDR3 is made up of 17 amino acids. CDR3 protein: CASSSRDRGDPRYGYTF. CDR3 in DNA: TGTGCCAGCAGCTCTCGGGACAGGGGCGATCCTCGCTATGGCTACACCTTC.

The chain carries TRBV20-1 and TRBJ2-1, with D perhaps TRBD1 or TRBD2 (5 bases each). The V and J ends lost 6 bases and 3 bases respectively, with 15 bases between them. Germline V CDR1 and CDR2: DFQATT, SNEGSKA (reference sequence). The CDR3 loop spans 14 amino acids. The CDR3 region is CSAPRGGYYNEQFF. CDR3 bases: TGCAGTGCACCCCGGGGCGGGTACTACAATGAGCAGTTCTTC.

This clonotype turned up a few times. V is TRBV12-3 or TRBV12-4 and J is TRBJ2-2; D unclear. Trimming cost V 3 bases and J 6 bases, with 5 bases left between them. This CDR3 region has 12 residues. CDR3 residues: CASSFNSGELFF. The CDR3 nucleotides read TGTGCCAGCAGTTTCAACTCCGGGGAGCTGTTTTTT.

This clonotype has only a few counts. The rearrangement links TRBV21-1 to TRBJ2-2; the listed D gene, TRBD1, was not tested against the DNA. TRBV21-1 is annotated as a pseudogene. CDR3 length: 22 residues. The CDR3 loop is CASPKKLRTGQGLRVDTGELFF. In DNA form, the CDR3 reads TGTGCCTCTCCAAAGAAACTGCGTACGGGACAGGGCCTCAGGGTAGACACCGGGGAGCTGTTTTTT.